This TCR beta chain appears in the sequencing data of a study of beta chain features in type 1 diabetes. Across the study: Similarity in age, gender and cell yields was seen between patients and healthy donors. Whole-study findings and limits: Within each of all four CD4+ subsets, Type 1 diabetes patients had TCRB CDR3s that were moderately but significantly shorter.

The CDR3 has 13 residues. Trimming stripped 2 bases from V and 2 bases from J, with 7 bases between. CDR1 SGHNT and CDR2 YYREEE come from the germline V gene (reference sequence). TCRB transcripts that were expressed got sequenced, as all of the isolated RNA had been reverse transcribed. Sequencing used immunoSEQ multiplex PCR; TCRdb keeps in-frame clones, though not all of them. Here the sample spans 810,000 or so clones, roughly a sixth being singletons. This clone has just a few counts. Its specificity is not known. Blood was collected once per donor into heparin, averaging roughly 110 mL. Sequencing was carried out using naive CD4+ T cells from blood. The chain recombines TRBV5-4 with TRBJ2-5, with D unclear. The TCR comes from a woman aged 18-29 years in good health. CDR3 nucleotides: TGTGCCAGCAGCTTCTGGGCGCAAGAGACCCAGTACTTC. Its protein product is CASSFWAQETQYF.